This T cell receptor (beta chain) was identified during a study of blood T cell repertoires in COVID-19. Background on the study: Spain, Italy and the United States supplied samples that represented acute and convalescent COVID-19.

Self-reported history from a screening survey and questionnaire set each donor's cohort. The CDR3 consists of 15 residues. The V end was cut by 3 bases, the J end by 7 bases, with 17 bases between. Germline V gives CDR1 KGHDR, CDR2 SFDVKD. Clones were sequenced by immunoSEQ multiplex PCR, and TCRdb holds only the in-frame ones, with some missing. The repertoire holds 350,000 to 400,000 clones, with about nine tenths as singletons. The chain carries TRBV24-1 and TRBJ2-5; the D gene is possibly TRBD1 (5 bases). The TCR comes from a middle-aged woman who had been exposed to COVID-19. The sequenced material came from PBMCs or T cells enriched from blood (not recorded which). CDR3 residues: CATSDSITGGGTQYF. CDR3 coding DNA: TGTGCCACCAGTGATAGCATCACAGGCGGCGGGACCCAGTACTTC.